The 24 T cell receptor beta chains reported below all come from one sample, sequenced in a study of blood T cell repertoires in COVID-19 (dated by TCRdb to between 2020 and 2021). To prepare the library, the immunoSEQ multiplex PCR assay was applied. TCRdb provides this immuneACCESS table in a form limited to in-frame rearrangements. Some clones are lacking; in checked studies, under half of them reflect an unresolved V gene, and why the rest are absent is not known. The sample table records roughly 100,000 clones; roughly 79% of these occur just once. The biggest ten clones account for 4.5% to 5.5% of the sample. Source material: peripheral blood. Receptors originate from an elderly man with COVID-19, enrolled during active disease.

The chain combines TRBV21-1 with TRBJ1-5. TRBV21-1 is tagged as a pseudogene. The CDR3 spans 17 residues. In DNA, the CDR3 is TGTGCCAGCAGCACCCTCCAAGGGGGGGAGAGCAATCAGCCCCAGCATTTT. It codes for CASSTLQGGESNQPQHF.

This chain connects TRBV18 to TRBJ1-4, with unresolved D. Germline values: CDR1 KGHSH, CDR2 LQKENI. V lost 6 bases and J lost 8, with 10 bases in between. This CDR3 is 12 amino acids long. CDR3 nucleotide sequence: TGTGCCAGCTCTACTATCGACGAAAAACTGTTTTTT. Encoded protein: CASSTIDEKLFF.

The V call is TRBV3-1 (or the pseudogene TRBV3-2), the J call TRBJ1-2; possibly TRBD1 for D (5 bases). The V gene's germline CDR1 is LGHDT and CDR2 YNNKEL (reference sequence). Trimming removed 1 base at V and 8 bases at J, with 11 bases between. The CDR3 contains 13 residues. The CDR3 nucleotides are TGTGCCAGCAGCCAAGTCAGGGTTGGAGGCTACACCTTC. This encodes CASSQVRVGGYTF.

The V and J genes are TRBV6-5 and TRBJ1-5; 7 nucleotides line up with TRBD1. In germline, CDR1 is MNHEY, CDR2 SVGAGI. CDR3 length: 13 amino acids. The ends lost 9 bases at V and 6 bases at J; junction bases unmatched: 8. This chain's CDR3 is CASQGVRGQPQHF. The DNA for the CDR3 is TGTGCCAGTCAGGGGGTTCGGGGTCAGCCCCAGCATTTT.

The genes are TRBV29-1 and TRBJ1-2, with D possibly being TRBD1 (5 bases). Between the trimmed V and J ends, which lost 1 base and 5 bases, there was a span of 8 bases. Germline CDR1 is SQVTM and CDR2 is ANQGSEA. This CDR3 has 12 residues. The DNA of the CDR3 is TGCAGCGTTGAAGGGACAAGGTATGGCTACACCTTC. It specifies CSVEGTRYGYTF.

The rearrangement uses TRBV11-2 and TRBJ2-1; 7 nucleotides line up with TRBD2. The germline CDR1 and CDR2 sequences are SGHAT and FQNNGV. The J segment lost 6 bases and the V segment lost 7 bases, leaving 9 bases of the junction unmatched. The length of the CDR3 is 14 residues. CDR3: CASISGGRGNEQFF. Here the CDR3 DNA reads TGTGCCAGCATCTCGGGGGGTCGCGGCAATGAGCAGTTCTTC.

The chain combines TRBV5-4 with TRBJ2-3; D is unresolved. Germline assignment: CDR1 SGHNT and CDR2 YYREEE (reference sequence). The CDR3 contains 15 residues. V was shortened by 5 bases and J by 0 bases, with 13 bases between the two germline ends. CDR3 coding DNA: TGTGCCAGCAGTCTAGGTTCGTCAAGCACAGATACGCAGTATTTT. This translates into CASSLGSSSTDTQYF.

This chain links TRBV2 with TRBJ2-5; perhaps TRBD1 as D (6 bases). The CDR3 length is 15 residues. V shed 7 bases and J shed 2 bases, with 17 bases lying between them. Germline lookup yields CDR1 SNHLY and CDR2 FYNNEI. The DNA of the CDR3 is TGTGCCAGCAACTTCTTCGGACAGACACAAGAGACCCAGTACTTC. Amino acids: CASNFFGQTQETQYF.

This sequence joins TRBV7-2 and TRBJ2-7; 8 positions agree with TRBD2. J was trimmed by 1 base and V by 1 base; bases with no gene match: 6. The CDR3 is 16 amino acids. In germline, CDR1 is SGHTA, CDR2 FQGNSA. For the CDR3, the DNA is TGTGCCAGCAGCTTAGATCCCCTAGCGGGTTCCTACGAGCAGTACTTC. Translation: CASSLDPLAGSYEQYF.

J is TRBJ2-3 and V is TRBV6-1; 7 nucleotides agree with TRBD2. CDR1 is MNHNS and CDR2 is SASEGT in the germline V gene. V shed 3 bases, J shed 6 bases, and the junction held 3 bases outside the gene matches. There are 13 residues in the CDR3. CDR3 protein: CASSDGGSDTQYF. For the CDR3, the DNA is TGTGCCAGCAGTGATGGCGGGAGTGATACGCAGTATTTT.

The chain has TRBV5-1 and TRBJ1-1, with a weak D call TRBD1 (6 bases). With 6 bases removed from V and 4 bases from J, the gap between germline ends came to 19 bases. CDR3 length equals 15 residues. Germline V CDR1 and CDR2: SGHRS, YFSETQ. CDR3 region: CASTLGPGVSTEAFF. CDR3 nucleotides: TGCGCCAGCACCCTTGGTCCAGGGGTGAGCACTGAAGCTTTCTTT.

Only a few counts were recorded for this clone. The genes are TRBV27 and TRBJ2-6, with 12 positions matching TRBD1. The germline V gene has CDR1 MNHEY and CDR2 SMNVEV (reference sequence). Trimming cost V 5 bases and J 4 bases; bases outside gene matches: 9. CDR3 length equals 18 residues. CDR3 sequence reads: CASSPKGQGARGANVLTF. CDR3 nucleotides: TGTGCCAGCAGTCCCAAGGGACAGGGGGCGCGAGGGGCCAACGTCCTGACTTTC.

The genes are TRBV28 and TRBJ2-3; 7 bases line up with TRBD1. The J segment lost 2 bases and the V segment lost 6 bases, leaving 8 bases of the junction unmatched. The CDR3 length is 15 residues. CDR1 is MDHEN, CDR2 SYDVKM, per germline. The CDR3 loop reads CASSVPGQITDTQYF. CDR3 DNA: TGTGCCAGCAGCGTACCGGGACAGATCACAGATACGCAGTATTTT.

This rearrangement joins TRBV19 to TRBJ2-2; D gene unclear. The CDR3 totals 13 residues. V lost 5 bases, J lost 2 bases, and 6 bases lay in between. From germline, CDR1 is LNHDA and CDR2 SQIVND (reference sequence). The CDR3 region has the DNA TGTGCCAGTAGTGGCCCTAACACCGGGGAGCTGTTTTTT. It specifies CASSGPNTGELFF.

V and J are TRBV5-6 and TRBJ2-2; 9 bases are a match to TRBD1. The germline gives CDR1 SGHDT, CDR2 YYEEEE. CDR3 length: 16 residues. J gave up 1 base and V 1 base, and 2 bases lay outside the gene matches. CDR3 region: CASSLRGQGNTGELFF. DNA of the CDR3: TGTGCCAGCAGCTTGAGGGGACAGGGGAACACCGGGGAGCTGTTTTTT.

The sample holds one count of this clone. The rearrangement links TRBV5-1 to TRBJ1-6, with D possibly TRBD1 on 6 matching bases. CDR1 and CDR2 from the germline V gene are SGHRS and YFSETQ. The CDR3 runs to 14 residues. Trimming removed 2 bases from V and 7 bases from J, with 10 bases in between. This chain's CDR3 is CASSLATGNSPLHF. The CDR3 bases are TGCGCCAGCAGCTTAGCGACAGGCAATTCACCCCTCCACTTT.

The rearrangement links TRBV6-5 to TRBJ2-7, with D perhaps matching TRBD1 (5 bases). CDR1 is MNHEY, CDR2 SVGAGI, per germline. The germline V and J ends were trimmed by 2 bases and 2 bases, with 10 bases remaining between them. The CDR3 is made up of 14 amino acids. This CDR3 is CASSYDPDTYEQYF. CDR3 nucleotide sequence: TGTGCCAGCAGTTACGATCCGGACACCTACGAGCAGTACTTC.

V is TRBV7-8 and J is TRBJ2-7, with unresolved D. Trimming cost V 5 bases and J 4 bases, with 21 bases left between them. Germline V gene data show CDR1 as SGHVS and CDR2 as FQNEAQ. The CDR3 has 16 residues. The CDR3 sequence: CASSPLGGSGRYEQYF. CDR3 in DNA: TGTGCCAGCAGCCCCCTTGGCGGTAGTGGCCGGTACGAGCAGTACTTC.

The CDR3 loop is CASSLAPGRSETQYF. CDR3 sequence (DNA): TGTGCCAGCAGCTTAGCTCCAGGGAGGTCAGAGACCCAGTACTTC. V usage is TRBV7-2 and J usage is TRBJ2-5, with D possibly TRBD2 on 6 matching bases. Trimming pared 0 bases from V and 4 bases from J, leaving 12 bases between. The CDR3 spans 15 residues. Germline V lookup: CDR1 SGHTA, CDR2 FQGNSA.

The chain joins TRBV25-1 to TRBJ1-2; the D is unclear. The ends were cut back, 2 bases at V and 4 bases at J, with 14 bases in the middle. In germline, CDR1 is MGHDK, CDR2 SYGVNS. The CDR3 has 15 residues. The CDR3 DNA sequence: TGTGCCAGCAGTGAAGGTTCCGGGAGCGGCTATGGCTACACCTTC. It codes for CASSEGSGSGYGYTF.

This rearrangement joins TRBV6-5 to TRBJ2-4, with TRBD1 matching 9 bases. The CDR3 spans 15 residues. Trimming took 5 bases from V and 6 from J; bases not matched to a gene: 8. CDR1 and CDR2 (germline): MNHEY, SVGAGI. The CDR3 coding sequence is TGTGCCAGCAGTCGAATGATACAGGGGGCAAACATTCAGTACTTC. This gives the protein CASSRMIQGANIQYF.

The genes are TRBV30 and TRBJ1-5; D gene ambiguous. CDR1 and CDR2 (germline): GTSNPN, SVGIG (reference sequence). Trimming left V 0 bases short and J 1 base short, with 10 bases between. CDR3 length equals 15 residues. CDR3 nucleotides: TGTGCCTGGAGTGTACCCAGGAGGAGCAATCAGCCCCAGCATTTT. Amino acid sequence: CAWSVPRRSNQPQHF.

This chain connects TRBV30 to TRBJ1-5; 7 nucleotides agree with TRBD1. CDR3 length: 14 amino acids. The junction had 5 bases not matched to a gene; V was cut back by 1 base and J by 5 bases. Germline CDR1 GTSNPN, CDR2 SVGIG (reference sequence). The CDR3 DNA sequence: TGTGCCTGGAGTGAACAGGGGTTGGATCAGCCCCAGCATTTT. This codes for CAWSEQGLDQPQHF. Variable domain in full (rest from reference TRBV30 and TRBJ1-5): SQTIHQWPATLVQPVGSPLSLECTVEGTSNPNLYWYRQAAGRGLQLLFYSVGIGQISSEVPQNLSASRPQDRQFILSSKKLLLSDSGFYLCAWSEQGLDQPQHFGDGTRLSIL.

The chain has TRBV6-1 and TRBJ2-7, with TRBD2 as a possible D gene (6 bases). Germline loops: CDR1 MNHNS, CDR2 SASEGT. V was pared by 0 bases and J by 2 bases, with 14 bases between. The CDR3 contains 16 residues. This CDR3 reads CASSEAGGVGPYEQYF. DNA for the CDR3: TGTGCCAGCAGTGAAGCGGGGGGAGTTGGGCCCTACGAGCAGTACTTC.